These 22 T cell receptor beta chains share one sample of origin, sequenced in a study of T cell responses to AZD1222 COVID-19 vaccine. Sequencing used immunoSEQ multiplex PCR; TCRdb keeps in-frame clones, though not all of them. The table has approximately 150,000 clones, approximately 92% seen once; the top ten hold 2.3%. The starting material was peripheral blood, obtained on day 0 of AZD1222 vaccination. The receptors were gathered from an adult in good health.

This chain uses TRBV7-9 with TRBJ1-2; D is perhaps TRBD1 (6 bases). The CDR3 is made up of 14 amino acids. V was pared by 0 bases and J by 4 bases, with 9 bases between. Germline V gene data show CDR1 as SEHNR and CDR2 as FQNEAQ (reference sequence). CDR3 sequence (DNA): TGTGCCAGCAGCTTAGCGAAGGACAGCTATGGCTACACCTTC. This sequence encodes CASSLAKDSYGYTF.

The CDR3 nucleotides read TGTGCCAGTAGTTCCGGAGGGACAGCACCCCGGAGCTACACCTTC. Protein: CASSSGGTAPRSYTF. This chain joins TRBV19 and TRBJ1-2; TRBD1 matches at 7 bases. The CDR3 is made up of 15 amino acids. CDR1 is LNHDA and CDR2 is SQIVND in the germline V gene (reference sequence). V was clipped by 5 bases and J by 9 bases; unmatched bases: 15. The full variable domain, its missing parts supplied by reference TRBV19 and TRBJ1-2, is DGGITQSPKYLFRKEGQNVTLSCEQNLNHDAMYWYRQDPGQGLRLIYYSQIVNDFQKGDIAEGYSVSREKKESFPLTVTSAQKNPTAFYLCASSSGGTAPRSYTFGSGTRLTVV.

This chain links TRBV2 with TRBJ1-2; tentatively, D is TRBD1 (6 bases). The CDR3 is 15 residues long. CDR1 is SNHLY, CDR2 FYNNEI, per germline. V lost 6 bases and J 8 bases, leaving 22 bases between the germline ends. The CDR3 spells CASRLPTSGVGGYTF. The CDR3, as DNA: TGTGCCAGCAGACTGCCCACCTCAGGGGTGGGGGGCTACACCTTC.

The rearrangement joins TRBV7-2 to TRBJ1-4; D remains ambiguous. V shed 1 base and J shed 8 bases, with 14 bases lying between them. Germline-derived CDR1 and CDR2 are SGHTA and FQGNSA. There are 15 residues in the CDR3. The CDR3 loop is CASSLGSFTGEKLFF. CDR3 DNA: TGTGCCAGCAGCTTAGGATCCTTCACGGGGGAAAAACTGTTTTTT.

The CDR3 DNA reads as TGTGCCAGCAGCTTAGACACGGATCAGCCCCAGCATTTT. Amino acid sequence: CASSLDTDQPQHF. The V call is TRBV7-2, the J call TRBJ1-5; no clear D gene. This CDR3 spans 13 amino acids. Germline-derived CDR1 and CDR2 are SGHTA and FQGNSA. The germline V and J ends were trimmed by 1 base and 5 bases, with 6 bases remaining between them.

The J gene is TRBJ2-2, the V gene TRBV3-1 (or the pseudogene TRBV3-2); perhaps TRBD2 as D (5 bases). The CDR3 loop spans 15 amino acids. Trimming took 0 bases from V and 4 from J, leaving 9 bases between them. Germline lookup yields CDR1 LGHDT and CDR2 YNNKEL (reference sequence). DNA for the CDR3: TGTGCCAGCAGCCAAGATACTAGGCCCACCGGGGAGCTGTTTTTT. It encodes CASSQDTRPTGELFF.

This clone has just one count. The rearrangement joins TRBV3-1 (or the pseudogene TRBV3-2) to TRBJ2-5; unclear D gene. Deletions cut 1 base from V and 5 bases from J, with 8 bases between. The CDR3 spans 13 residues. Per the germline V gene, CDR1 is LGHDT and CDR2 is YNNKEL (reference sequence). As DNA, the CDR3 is TGTGCCAGCAGCCAAGGACATTGCGAGACCCAGTACTTC. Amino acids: CASSQGHCETQYF.

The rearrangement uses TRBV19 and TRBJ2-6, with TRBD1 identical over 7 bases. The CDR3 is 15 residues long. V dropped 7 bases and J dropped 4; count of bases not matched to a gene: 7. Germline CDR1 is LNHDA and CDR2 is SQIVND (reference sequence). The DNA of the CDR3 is TGTGCCAGTACTATGACAGGGACCGGGGCCAACGTCCTGACTTTC. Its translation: CASTMTGTGANVLTF. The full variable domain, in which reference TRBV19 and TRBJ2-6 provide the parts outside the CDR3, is DGGITQSPKYLFRKEGQNVTLSCEQNLNHDAMYWYRQDPGQGLRLIYYSQIVNDFQKGDIAEGYSVSREKKESFPLTVTSAQKNPTAFYLCASTMTGTGANVLTFGAGSRLTVL.

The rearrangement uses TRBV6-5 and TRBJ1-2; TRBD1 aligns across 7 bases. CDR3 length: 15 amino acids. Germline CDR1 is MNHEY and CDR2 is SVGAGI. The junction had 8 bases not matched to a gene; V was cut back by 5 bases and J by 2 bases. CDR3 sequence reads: CASSLDRVSNYGYTF. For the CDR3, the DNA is TGTGCCAGCAGTCTTGACAGGGTTTCAAACTATGGCTACACCTTC.

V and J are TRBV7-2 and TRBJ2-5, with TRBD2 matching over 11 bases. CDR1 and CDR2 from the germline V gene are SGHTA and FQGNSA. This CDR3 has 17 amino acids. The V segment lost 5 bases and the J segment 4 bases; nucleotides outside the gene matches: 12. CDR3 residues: CASSRGGSGGVGETQYF. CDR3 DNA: TGTGCCAGCAGCCGCGGTGGTAGCGGGGGGGTCGGAGAGACCCAGTACTTC.

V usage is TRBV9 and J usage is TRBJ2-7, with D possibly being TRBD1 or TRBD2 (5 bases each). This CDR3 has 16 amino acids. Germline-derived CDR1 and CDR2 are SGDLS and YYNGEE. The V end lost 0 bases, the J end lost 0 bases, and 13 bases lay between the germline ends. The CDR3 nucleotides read TGTGCCAGCAGCGTAGGGGGACGGGAAAGCTCCTACGAGCAGTACTTC. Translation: CASSVGGRESSYEQYF. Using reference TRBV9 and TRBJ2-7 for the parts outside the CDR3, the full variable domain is DSGVTQTPKHLITATGQRVTLRCSPRSGDLSVYWYQQSLDQGLQFLIQYYNGEERAKGNILERFSAQQFPDLHSELNLSSLELGDSALYFCASSVGGRESSYEQYFGPGTRLTVT.

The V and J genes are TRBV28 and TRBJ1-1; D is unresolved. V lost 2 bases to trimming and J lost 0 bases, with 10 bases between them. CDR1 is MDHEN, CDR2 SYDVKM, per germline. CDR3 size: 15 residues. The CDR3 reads CASSLRAAMNTEAFF. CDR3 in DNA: TGTGCCAGCAGTTTAAGGGCGGCTATGAACACTGAAGCTTTCTTT. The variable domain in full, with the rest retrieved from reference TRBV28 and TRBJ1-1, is DVKVTQSSRYLVKRTGEKVFLECVQDMDHENMFWYRQDPGLGLRLIYFSYDVKMKEKGDIPEGYSVSREKKERFSLILESASTNQTSMYLCASSLRAAMNTEAFFGQGTRLTVV.

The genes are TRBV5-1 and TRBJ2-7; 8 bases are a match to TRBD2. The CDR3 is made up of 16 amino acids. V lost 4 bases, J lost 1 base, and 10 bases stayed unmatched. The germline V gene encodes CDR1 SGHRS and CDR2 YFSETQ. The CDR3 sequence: CASSPFLRGDSYEQYF. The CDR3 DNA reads TGCGCCAGCAGCCCCTTCCTGCGGGGGGATTCCTACGAGCAGTACTTC. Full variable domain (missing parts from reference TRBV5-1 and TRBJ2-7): KAGVTQTPRYLIKTRGQQVTLSCSPISGHRSVSWYQQTPGQGLQFLFEYFSETQRNKGNFPGRFSGRQFSNSRSEMNVSTLELGDSALYLCASSPFLRGDSYEQYFGPGTRLTVT.

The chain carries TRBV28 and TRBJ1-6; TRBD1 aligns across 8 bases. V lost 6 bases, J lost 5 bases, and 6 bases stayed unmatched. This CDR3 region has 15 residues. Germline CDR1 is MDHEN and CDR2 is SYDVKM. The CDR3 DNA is TGTGCCAGCAGCGTCAGGGGGCAGAATAATTCACCCCTCCACTTT. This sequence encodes CASSVRGQNNSPLHF.

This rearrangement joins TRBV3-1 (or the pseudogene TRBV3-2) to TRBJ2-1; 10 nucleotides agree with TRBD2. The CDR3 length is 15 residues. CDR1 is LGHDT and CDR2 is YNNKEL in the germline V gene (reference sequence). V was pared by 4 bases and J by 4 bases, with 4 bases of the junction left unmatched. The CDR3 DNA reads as TGTGCCAGCAGCCGTAGACTAGCGGGTTACAATGAGCAGTTCTTC. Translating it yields CASSRRLAGYNEQFF.

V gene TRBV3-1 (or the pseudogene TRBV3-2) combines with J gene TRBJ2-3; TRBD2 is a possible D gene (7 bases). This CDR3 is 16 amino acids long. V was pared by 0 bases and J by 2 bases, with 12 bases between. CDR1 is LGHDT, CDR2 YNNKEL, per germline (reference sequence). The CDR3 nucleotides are TGTGCCAGCAGCCAAGATGAGGGGGGGGCCACAGATACGCAGTATTTT. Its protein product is CASSQDEGGATDTQYF.

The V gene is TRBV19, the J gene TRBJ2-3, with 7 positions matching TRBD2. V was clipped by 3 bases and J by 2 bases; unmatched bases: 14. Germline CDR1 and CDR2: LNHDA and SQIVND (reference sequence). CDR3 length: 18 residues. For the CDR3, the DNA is TGTGCCAGTAGTATTCAAGTCGTCGGGGGAGGGGACACAGATACGCAGTATTTT. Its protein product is CASSIQVVGGGDTDTQYF.

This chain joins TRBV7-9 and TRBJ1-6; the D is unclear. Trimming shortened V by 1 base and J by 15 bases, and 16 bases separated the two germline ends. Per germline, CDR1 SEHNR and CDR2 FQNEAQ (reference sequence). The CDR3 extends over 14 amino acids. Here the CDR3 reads CASSLGVASPDLHF. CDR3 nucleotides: TGTGCCAGCAGCTTAGGGGTCGCGAGCCCAGACCTCCACTTT.

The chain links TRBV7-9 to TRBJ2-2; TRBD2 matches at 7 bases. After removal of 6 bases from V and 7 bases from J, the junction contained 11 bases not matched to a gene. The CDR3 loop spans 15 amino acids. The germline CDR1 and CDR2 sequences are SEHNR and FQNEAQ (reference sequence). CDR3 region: CASRQREALDGELFF. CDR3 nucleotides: TGTGCCAGCAGGCAGCGGGAAGCCCTTGACGGGGAGCTGTTTTTT.

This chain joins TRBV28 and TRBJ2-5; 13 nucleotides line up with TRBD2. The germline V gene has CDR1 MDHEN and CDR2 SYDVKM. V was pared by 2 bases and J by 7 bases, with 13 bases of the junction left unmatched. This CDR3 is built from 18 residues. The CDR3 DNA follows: TGTGCCAGCAGTTTAGGCCCCGGGACTAGCGGGGCTACGGGGACCCAGTACTTC. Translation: CASSLGPGTSGATGTQYF.

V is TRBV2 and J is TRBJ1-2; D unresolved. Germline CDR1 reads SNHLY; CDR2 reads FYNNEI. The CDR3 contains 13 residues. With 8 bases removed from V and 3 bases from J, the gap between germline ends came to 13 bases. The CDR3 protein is CASGRERDYGYTF. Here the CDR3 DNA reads TGTGCCAGCGGTAGGGAGAGGGACTATGGCTACACCTTC.

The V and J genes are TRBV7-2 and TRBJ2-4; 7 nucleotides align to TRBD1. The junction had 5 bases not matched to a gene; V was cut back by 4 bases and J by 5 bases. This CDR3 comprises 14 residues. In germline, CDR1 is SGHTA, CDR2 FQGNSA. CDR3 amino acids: CASSSRTGENIQYF. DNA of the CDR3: TGTGCCAGCAGCTCCAGGACAGGAGAAAACATTCAGTACTTC.